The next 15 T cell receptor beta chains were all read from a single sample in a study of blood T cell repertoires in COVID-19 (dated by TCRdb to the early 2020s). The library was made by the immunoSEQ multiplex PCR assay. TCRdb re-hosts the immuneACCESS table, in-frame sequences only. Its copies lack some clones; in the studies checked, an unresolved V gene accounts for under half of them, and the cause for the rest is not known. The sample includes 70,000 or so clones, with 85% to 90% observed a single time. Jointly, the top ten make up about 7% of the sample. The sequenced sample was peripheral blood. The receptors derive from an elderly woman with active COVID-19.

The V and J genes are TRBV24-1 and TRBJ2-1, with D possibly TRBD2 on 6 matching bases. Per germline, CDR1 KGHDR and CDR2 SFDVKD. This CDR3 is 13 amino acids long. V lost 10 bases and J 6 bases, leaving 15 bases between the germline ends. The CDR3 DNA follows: TGTGCCACGGGGACGGGAGCGAGCAATGAGCAGTTCTTC. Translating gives CATGTGASNEQFF.

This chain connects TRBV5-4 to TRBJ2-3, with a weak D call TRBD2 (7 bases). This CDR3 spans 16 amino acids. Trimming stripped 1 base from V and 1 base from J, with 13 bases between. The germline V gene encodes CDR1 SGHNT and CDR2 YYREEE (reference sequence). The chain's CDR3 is CASSLRAGAGTDTQYF. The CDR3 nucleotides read TGTGCCAGCAGCTTGCGTGCGGGGGCCGGCACAGATACGCAGTATTTT.

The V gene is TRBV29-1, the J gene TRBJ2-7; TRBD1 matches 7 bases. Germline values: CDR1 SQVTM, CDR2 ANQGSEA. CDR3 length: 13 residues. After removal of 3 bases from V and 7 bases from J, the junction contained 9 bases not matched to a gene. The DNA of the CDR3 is TGCAGCGTTGAGGTAAACAGGGGTGGTGAGCAGTACTTC. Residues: CSVEVNRGGEQYF.

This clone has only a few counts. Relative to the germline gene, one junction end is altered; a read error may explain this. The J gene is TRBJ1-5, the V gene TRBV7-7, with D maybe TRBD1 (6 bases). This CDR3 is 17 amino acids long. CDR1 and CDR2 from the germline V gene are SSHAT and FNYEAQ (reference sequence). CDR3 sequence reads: CASSSNTDSFSNQPQHF. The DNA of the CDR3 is TGTGCTAGCAGCTCTAATACGGACAGCTTTAGCAATCAGCCCCAGCATTTT. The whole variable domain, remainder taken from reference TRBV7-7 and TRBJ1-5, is GAGVSQSPRYKVTKRGQDVTLRCDPISSHATLYWYQQALGQGPEFLTYFNYEAQPDKSGLPSDRFSAERPEGSISTLTIQRTEQRDSAMYRCASSSNTDSFSNQPQHFGDGTRLSIL.

Here the CDR3 reads CASRAPGLASNEQFF. For the CDR3, the DNA is TGTGCCAGCAGGGCTCCGGGACTAGCGTCCAATGAGCAGTTCTTC. V usage is TRBV6-5 and J usage is TRBJ2-1; TRBD2 matches 10 bases. Germline CDR1 reads MNHEY; CDR2 reads SVGAGI. This CDR3 spans 15 amino acids. The ends lost 6 bases at V and 6 bases at J; junction bases unmatched: 8.

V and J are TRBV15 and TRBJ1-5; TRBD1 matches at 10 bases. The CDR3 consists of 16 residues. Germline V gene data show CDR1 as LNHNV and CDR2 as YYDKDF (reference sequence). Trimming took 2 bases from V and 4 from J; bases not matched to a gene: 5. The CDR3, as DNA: TGTGCCACCAGCAGACCCCCGGGACAGGGGAATCAGCCCCAGCATTTT. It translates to CATSRPPGQGNQPQHF.

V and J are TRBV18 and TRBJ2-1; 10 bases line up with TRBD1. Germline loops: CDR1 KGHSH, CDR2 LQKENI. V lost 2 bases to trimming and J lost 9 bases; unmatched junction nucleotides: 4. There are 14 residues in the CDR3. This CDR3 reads CASSPRTGGTEQFF. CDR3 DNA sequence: TGTGCCAGCTCACCAAGGACAGGGGGGACTGAGCAGTTCTTC.

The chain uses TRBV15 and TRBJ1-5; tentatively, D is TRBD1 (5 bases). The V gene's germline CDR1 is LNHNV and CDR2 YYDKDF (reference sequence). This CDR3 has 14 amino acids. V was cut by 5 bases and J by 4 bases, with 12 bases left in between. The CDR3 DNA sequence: TGTGCCACCAGCCAATACGGGGGGAATCAGCCCCAGCATTTT. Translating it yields CATSQYGGNQPQHF.

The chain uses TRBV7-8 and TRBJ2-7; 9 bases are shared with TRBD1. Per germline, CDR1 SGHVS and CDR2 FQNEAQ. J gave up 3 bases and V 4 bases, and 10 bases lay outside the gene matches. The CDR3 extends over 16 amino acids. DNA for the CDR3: TGTGCCAGCAGCTCCTCCCCGGGACAGGGTGGCTACGAGCAGTACTTC. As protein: CASSSSPGQGGYEQYF.

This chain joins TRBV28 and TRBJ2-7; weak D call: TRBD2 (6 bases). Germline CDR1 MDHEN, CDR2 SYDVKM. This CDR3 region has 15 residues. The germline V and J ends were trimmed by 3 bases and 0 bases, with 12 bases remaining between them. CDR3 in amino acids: CASSLSSGLSYEQYF. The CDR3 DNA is TGTGCCAGCAGTTTGAGTAGCGGACTCTCCTACGAGCAGTACTTC.

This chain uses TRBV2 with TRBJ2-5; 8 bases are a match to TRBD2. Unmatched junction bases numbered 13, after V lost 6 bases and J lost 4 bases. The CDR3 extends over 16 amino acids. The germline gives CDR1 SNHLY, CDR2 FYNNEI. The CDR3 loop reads CASSERGTSLLETQYF. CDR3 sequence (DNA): TGTGCCAGCAGCGAAAGGGGGACTAGTCTGTTAGAGACCCAGTACTTC.

The CDR3 coding sequence is TGTGCCAGCAGCGTAGTTGGAGCCGGGGAGCTGTTTTTT. Translation: CASSVVGAGELFF. The V call is TRBV9, the J call TRBJ2-2; D gene ambiguous. The V end lost 0 bases, the J end lost 6 bases, and 6 bases lay between the germline ends. The CDR3 is 13 residues long. Germline V lookup: CDR1 SGDLS, CDR2 YYNGEE.

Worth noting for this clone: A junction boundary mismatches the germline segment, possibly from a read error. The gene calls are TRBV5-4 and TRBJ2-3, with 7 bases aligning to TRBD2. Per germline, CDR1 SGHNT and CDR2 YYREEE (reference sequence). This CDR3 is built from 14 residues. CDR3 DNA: TGTGCCAGCAGTCCTAGCGGATTCACAGATGCGCAGTATTTT. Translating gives CASSPSGFTDAQYF.

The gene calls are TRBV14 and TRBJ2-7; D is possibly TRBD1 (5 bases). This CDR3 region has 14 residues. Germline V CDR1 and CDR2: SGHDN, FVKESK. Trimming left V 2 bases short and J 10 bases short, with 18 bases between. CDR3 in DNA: TGTGCCAGCAGCCAAAAAAACCAGGGATCGGGTCAGTACTTC. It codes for CASSQKNQGSGQYF.

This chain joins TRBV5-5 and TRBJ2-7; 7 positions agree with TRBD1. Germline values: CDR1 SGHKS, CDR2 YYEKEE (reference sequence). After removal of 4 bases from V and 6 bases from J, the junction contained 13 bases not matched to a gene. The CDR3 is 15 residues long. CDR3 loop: CASSLISGTVAEQYF. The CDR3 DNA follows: TGTGCCAGCAGCCTAATTTCCGGGACAGTCGCCGAGCAGTACTTC.